The next 18 T cell receptor beta chains were all read from a single sample in a study of PD-L1 blockade in urothelial cancer. Method: immunoSEQ multiplex PCR; TCRdb's copy keeps in-frame clones and lacks some. The sample lists tens of thousands of clones; around 90% were seen once. The material sequenced was PBMCs, taken around atezolizumab (anti-PD-L1) treatment. The receptors were sampled from a man aged 50 to 59 with urothelial cancer.

V and J are TRBV7-2 and TRBJ2-7; 7 bases fit TRBD2. CDR1 is SGHTA and CDR2 is FQGNSA in the germline V gene. The CDR3 runs to 14 residues. Trimming cost V 3 bases and J 7 bases; bases outside gene matches: 9. Written as DNA, the CDR3 is TGTGCCAGCAGCTTGCCGGGACTAAAAGTGGAGCAGTACTTC. Translating it yields CASSLPGLKVEQYF.

Here the CDR3 reads CASRVQGANYGYTF. The DNA for the CDR3 is TGTGCCAGCAGGGTCCAGGGGGCTAACTATGGCTACACCTTC. The rearrangement uses TRBV27 and TRBJ1-2, with 7 positions matching TRBD1. The CDR3 totals 14 residues. V was pared by 6 bases and J by 0 bases, with 4 bases of the junction left unmatched. Germline V CDR1 and CDR2: MNHEY, SMNVEV (reference sequence).

The rearrangement links TRBV30 to TRBJ2-5; 8 bases line up with TRBD2. CDR3 length: 15 amino acids. Looked up from germline, CDR1 is GTSNPN and CDR2 is SVGIG (reference sequence). The ends lost 2 bases at V and 2 bases at J; junction bases unmatched: 7. CDR3 amino acids: CAWSLGLGRQETQYF. CDR3 DNA sequence: TGTGCCTGGAGTCTGGGACTAGGTAGACAAGAGACCCAGTACTTC.

The chain couples TRBV28 to TRBJ1-5, with a weak D call TRBD1 (6 bases). Germline CDR1 MDHEN, CDR2 SYDVKM. The CDR3 spans 12 residues. V dropped 5 bases and J dropped 7 bases, with 9 bases sitting between them. CDR3 region: CASSKGGQPQHF. The CDR3 nucleotides are TGTGCCAGCAGTAAGGGGGGGCAGCCCCAGCATTTT.

This chain links TRBV28 with TRBJ2-5; maybe TRBD1 (6 bases). Trimming cost V 5 bases and J 3 bases, with 13 bases left between them. Germline-derived CDR1 and CDR2 are MDHEN and SYDVKM. This CDR3 is built from 14 residues. CDR3 nucleotides: TGTGCCAGCAGTCTAGCCTGGACAGAAGAGACCCAGTACTTC. Its translation: CASSLAWTEETQYF.

The rearrangement joins TRBV10-3 to TRBJ1-1, with 10 positions matching TRBD1. This CDR3 has 14 amino acids. V was pared by 4 bases and J by 4 bases, with 3 bases of the junction left unmatched. CDR1 is ENHRY, CDR2 SYGVKD, per germline. The CDR3 bases are TGTGCCATCAGTGGGACAGGGGGTGGCACTGAAGCTTTCTTT. Protein sequence: CAISGTGGGTEAFF.

This sequence joins TRBV6-6 and TRBJ1-3, with D possibly matching TRBD1 (5 bases). The V gene's germline CDR1 is MNHNY and CDR2 SVGAGI (reference sequence). V gave up 2 bases and J gave up 0 bases, with 8 bases separating them. The CDR3 totals 15 residues. In DNA form, the CDR3 reads TGTGCCAGCAGTTACCCCAGGGCCTCTGGAAACACCATATATTTT. This translates into CASSYPRASGNTIYF.

The rearrangement uses TRBV30 and TRBJ2-3, with 11 bases aligning to TRBD2. CDR1 is GTSNPN, CDR2 SVGIG, per germline (reference sequence). The CDR3 length is 13 residues. Trimming took 6 bases from V and 4 from J; bases not matched to a gene: 3. For the CDR3, the DNA is TGTGCCTGCCGGGGACTAGCGGCAGATACGCAGTATTTT. It is translated as CACRGLAADTQYF.

This sequence joins TRBV11-3 and TRBJ2-1, with D tentatively TRBD1 (6 bases). V lost 1 base and J lost 9, with 19 bases in between. The CDR3 spans 16 residues. In germline, CDR1 is SGHNT, CDR2 YENEEA. The CDR3 bases are TGTGCCAGCAGCTTAGCCTGGGGGCCTAGCAACCCTGAGCAGTTCTTC. The encoded protein is CASSLAWGPSNPEQFF.

The chain joins TRBV6-5 to TRBJ2-5; D is unresolved. CDR3 length: 14 amino acids. Germline values: CDR1 MNHEY, CDR2 SVGAGI. V lost 0 bases to trimming and J lost 2 bases, with 7 bases between them. CDR3 nucleotides: TGTGCCAGCAGTTACTCGTGGGCTCAAGAGACCCAGTACTTC. Its translation: CASSYSWAQETQYF.

The J gene is TRBJ2-3, the V gene TRBV2, with D perhaps matching TRBD1 (5 bases). The CDR3 extends over 16 amino acids. Deletions cut 7 bases from V and 0 bases from J, with 17 bases between. The V gene's germline CDR1 is SNHLY and CDR2 FYNNEI. This CDR3 is CASIVSTVPSTDTQYF. Written as DNA, the CDR3 is TGTGCCAGCATCGTTTCGACAGTCCCTAGCACAGATACGCAGTATTTT.

The CDR3 protein is CASSRNRGTTNEKLFF. The DNA of the CDR3 is TGTGCCAGTAGCCGAAACAGGGGAACAACTAATGAAAAACTGTTTTTT. V is TRBV19 and J is TRBJ1-4, with TRBD1 matching over 7 bases. Trimming at V came to 6 bases and at J to 0 bases, leaving 7 bases not matched to a gene. CDR1 LNHDA and CDR2 SQIVND come from the germline V gene (reference sequence). The CDR3 totals 16 residues.

The chain uses TRBV19 and TRBJ2-3; 9 positions match TRBD2. Germline CDR1 reads LNHDA; CDR2 reads SQIVND (reference sequence). The CDR3 covers 13 residues. J lost 6 bases, V lost 8 bases, and 6 bases had no gene match. CDR3 region: CASGLAGVDTQYF. CDR3 nucleotide sequence: TGTGCCAGTGGGTTAGCGGGAGTGGATACGCAGTATTTT.

V is TRBV4-1 and J is TRBJ2-1; 7 bases are shared with TRBD1. This CDR3 spans 15 amino acids. V dropped 1 base and J dropped 4; count of bases not matched to a gene: 4. CDR1 and CDR2 (germline): MGHRA, YSYEKL. For the CDR3, the DNA is TGCGCCAGCAGCCAAGGGGGACAGCATTACAATGAGCAGTTCTTC. This gives the protein CASSQGGQHYNEQFF.

In DNA, the CDR3 is TGCGCCAGCAGGCAGGACTTTAGCTCCTACAATGAGCAGTTCTTC. Its protein product is CASRQDFSSYNEQFF. This rearrangement joins TRBV10-2 to TRBJ2-1; TRBD2 is a possible D gene (5 bases). The CDR3 loop spans 15 amino acids. Germline CDR1 and CDR2: WSHSY and SAAADI. Trimming took 6 bases from V and 0 from J, leaving 12 bases between them.

V gene TRBV10-3 combines with J gene TRBJ2-7; 7 bases fit TRBD2. The CDR3 sequence is 16 residues long. In germline, CDR1 is ENHRY, CDR2 SYGVKD. The V and J ends lost 3 bases and 2 bases, in that order; junction bases with no gene match: 10. CDR3 sequence: CAISDAPFGGAYEQYF. CDR3 coding DNA: TGTGCCATCAGTGACGCGCCGTTTGGGGGGGCCTACGAGCAGTACTTC.

The chain employs TRBV5-1 and TRBJ2-5; weak D call: TRBD1 (6 bases). Germline CDR1 SGHRS, CDR2 YFSETQ. CDR3 size: 16 residues. Trimming took 0 bases from V and 4 from J, leaving 16 bases between them. CDR3 residues: CASSLGYRTDGETQYF. CDR3 DNA: TGCGCCAGCAGCTTGGGGTACAGGACAGATGGAGAGACCCAGTACTTC.

The CDR3 reads CASSYGSGKDGYTF. As DNA, the CDR3 is TGTGCCAGCAGTTACGGATCAGGGAAAGATGGCTACACCTTC. This rearrangement joins TRBV6-5 to TRBJ1-2; D is perhaps TRBD1 (5 bases). Trimming removed 2 bases from V and 6 bases from J, with 13 bases in between. The length of the CDR3 is 14 residues. The germline gives CDR1 MNHEY, CDR2 SVGAGI.